This T cell receptor beta chain is from a study of cytomegalovirus exposure and HLA in healthy donors. Clones were read by immunoSEQ multiplex PCR, and TCRdb kept only the in-frame ones, dropping some. The table includes about 98,000 clones, 87% detected once. Sequenced sample: PBMCs. This receptor was identified in a man aged 18-30 years in good health and CMV-seropositive.

The CDR3 reads CASSYSSTGAYEQYF. For the CDR3, the DNA is TGTGCCAGCAGTTACTCAAGCACAGGGGCCTACGAGCAGTACTTC. V and J are TRBV6-6 and TRBJ2-7; 7 bases fit TRBD1. Germline loops: CDR1 MNHNY, CDR2 SVGAGI (reference sequence). The J segment lost 2 bases and the V segment lost 0 bases, leaving 4 bases of the junction unmatched. The CDR3 is 15 residues long.